This T cell receptor beta chain was retrieved from a study of cytomegalovirus exposure and HLA in healthy donors. Whole-study findings and limits: Overall, approximately 150 TCR beta chains were annotated as cytomegalovirus-associated.

V was clipped by 2 bases and J by 0 bases; unmatched bases: 6. CDR1 is SGHAT, CDR2 FQNNGV, per germline. This CDR3 spans 18 amino acids. For this clone: Its antigen is as yet unknown.

Healthy donors of bone marrow made up the group. A multiplex PCR was run with 60 Vbeta primers and 13 Jbeta primers. Only in-frame clones appear in the TCRdb table, and some are missing; sequencing was by immunoSEQ multiplex PCR. The sample holds 90,000 to 130,000 clones, about 80% seen once. The TCR sequence derives from an older woman in good health and CMV-seropositive. This rearrangement joins TRBV11-2 to TRBJ2-5; TRBD2 matches at 13 bases. The specimen sequenced was PBMCs. CDR3 region: CASSLILAGGDYQETQYF. The CDR3 region has the DNA TGTGCCAGCAGCTTAATACTAGCGGGAGGGGATTACCAAGAGACCCAGTACTTC. Drawing the rest from reference TRBV11-2 and TRBJ2-5, the complete variable domain is EAGVAQSPRYKIIEKRQSVAFWCNPISGHATLYWYQQILGQGPKLLIQFQNNGVVDDSQLPKDRFSAERLKGVDSTLKIQPAKLEDSAVYLCASSLILAGGDYQETQYFGPGTRLLVL.